This T cell receptor (beta chain) was sequenced during a study of T-cell reconstitution after alpha-beta-depleted transplantation in children. During its preparation, the TCRbeta library received unique molecular identifiers. TCRdb independently ran MiXCR on the PCR reads; one entry per CDR3 protein. Here the sample spans about 610,000 distinct CDR3 sequences, approximately 10% being singletons. Trimming pared 0 bases from V and 5 bases from J, leaving 11 bases between. This CDR3 comprises 14 residues. The germline gives CDR1 SGHRS, CDR2 YFSETQ. This sample comprised PBMCs from the stem cell graft donor, obtained from the stem cell graft. The J gene is TRBJ1-1, the V gene TRBV5-1; D is perhaps TRBD1 (5 bases). The receptor comes from a human donor who donated a stem cell graft to a child with acute myeloid leukemia. DNA for the CDR3: TGCGCCAGCAGCTTGGCCAGGGAGGGGACTGAAGCTTTCTTT. This sequence encodes CASSLAREGTEAFF.